This T cell receptor (beta chain) was profiled in a study of blood T cell repertoires in COVID-19. As originally analysed: It was from reference gene primer amplification that nucleated cell counts were estimated. Assay used: immunoSEQ multiplex PCR; TCRdb lists only in-frame clones, some missing. The DNA was the basis for D and trimming; V, J and clone size are from that table. The sample holds a few hundred thousand clones, 91% seen once. CDR3 size: 17 residues. Trimming removed 9 bases from V and 1 base from J; junction bases left unmatched: 5. CDR1 and CDR2 from the germline V gene are MDHEN and SYDVKM.

Sequencing was carried out using peripheral blood. The source is a person aged 18 to 30 with COVID-19, enrolled during active disease. This chain uses TRBV28 with TRBJ2-6; 14 positions match TRBD2. CDR3 sequence: CASIGTSGRSGANVLTF. The CDR3 nucleotides read TGTGCCAGTATCGGGACTAGCGGGAGATCTGGGGCCAACGTCCTGACTTTC. The whole variable domain, filled in from reference TRBV28 and TRBJ2-6, reads DVKVTQSSRYLVKRTGEKVFLECVQDMDHENMFWYRQDPGLGLRLIYFSYDVKMKEKGDIPEGYSVSREKKERFSLILESASTNQTSMYLCASIGTSGRSGANVLTFGAGSRLTVL.